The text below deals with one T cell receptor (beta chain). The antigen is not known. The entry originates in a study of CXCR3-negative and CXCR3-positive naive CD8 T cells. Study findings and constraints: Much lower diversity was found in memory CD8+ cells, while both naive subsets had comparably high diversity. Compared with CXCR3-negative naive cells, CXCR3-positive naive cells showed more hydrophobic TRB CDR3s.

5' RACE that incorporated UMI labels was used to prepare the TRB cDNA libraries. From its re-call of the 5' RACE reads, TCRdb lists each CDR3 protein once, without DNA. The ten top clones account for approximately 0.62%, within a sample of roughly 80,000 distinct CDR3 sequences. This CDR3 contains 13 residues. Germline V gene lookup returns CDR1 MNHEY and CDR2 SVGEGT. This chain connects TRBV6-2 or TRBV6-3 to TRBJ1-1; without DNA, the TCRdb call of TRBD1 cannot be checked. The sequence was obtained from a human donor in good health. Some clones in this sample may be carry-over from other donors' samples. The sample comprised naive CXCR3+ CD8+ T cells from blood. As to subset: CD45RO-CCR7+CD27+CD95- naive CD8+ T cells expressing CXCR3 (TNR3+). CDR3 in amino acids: CASRQDYPTEAFF.